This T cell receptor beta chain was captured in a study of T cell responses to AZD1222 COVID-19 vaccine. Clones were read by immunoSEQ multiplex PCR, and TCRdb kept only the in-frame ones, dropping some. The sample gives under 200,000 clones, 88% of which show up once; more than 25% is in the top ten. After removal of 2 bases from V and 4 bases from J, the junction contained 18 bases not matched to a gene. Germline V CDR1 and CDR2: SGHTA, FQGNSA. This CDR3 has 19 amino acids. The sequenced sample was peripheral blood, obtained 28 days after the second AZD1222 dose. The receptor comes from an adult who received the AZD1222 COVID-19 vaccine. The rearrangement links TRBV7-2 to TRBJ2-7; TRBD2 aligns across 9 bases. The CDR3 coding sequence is TGTGCCAGCAGCTTAAAGGTCCTATGGCGGGGCGGGAGGGCGTACGAGCAGTACTTC. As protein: CASSLKVLWRGGRAYEQYF.